The 20 T cell receptor beta chains below come from one sample, sequenced in a study of CD8+ T cells in alopecia areata. cDNA serving as the sequencing template came from extracted, reverse transcribed RNA. The repertoire was sequenced with immunoSEQ multiplex PCR; TCRdb's copy has only in-frame clones and lacks some. Of 150,000 to 160,000 clones in the sample, about 51% were seen once. Source: CD8+ T cells sorted from blood, taken at week 0. The source is a human donor with alopecia areata.

The gene calls are TRBV30 and TRBJ2-1, with D hard to call. Per the germline V gene, CDR1 is GTSNPN and CDR2 is SVGIG (reference sequence). The length of the CDR3 is 12 residues. The V and J ends lost 5 bases and 4 bases respectively, with 9 bases between them. CDR3 amino acids: CAWGQFYNEQFF. The CDR3, as DNA: TGTGCCTGGGGCCAATTTTACAATGAGCAGTTCTTC.

This clone was seen a few times. V and J are TRBV29-1 and TRBJ2-2; D may be TRBD1 (6 bases). CDR3 size: 13 residues. The V gene's germline CDR1 is SQVTM and CDR2 ANQGSEA. Trimming took off 7 bases at V and 3 bases at J, with 12 bases between the two ends. The CDR3 DNA follows: TGCAGCGGTGTGGGGGCAGACACCGGGGAGCTGTTTTTT. This codes for CSGVGADTGELFF.

This clone was seen more than once but under ten times. The chain is built from TRBV5-1 and TRBJ2-1, with 9 nucleotides matching TRBD2. Germline V lookup: CDR1 SGHRS, CDR2 YFSETQ. The length of the CDR3 is 16 residues. V lost 0 bases to trimming and J lost 8 bases; unmatched junction nucleotides: 9. CDR3 protein: CASSLEGTSRVHEQFF. For the CDR3, the DNA is TGCGCCAGCAGCTTGGAAGGGACTAGCAGGGTCCATGAGCAGTTCTTC.

This sequence joins TRBV30 and TRBJ1-1; D may be TRBD1 (5 bases). The V and J ends lost 5 bases and 2 bases respectively, with 15 bases between them. This CDR3 spans 14 amino acids. Germline V gives CDR1 GTSNPN, CDR2 SVGIG (reference sequence). CDR3 nucleotide sequence: TGTGCCTGGGGGGGTGACGGTCTTAACACTGAAGCTTTCTTT. This translates into CAWGGDGLNTEAFF. Complete variable domain (other parts from reference TRBV30 and TRBJ1-1): SQTIHQWPATLVQPVGSPLSLECTVEGTSNPNLYWYRQAAGRGLQLLFYSVGIGQISSEVPQNLSASRPQDRQFILSSKKLLLSDSGFYLCAWGGDGLNTEAFFGQGTRLTVV.

This clone was detected only a few times. The rearrangement uses TRBV9 and TRBJ2-1, with 10 nucleotides matching TRBD1. Germline V gene lookup returns CDR1 SGDLS and CDR2 YYNGEE. The length of the CDR3 is 14 residues. J lost 7 bases, V lost 0 bases, and 1 base had no gene match. CDR3 loop: CASSVEGQGNEQFF. CDR3 nucleotides: TGTGCCAGCAGCGTAGAGGGACAGGGGAATGAGCAGTTCTTC. The full variable domain, completed using reference TRBV9 and TRBJ2-1, is DSGVTQTPKHLITATGQRVTLRCSPRSGDLSVYWYQQSLDQGLQFLIQYYNGEERAKGNILERFSAQQFPDLHSELNLSSLELGDSALYFCASSVEGQGNEQFFGPGTRLTVL.

This sequence joins TRBV11-2 and TRBJ2-3; 8 bases are shared with TRBD2. The CDR3 has 16 amino acids. Germline assignment: CDR1 SGHAT and CDR2 FQNNGV. J was trimmed by 4 bases and V by 2 bases; bases with no gene match: 8. The CDR3 sequence: CASSLIGGVGPDTQYF. In DNA form, the CDR3 reads TGTGCCAGCAGCTTAATCGGGGGGGTAGGTCCAGATACGCAGTATTTT.

The V gene is TRBV2, the J gene TRBJ2-3; 8 bases align to TRBD1. CDR1 is SNHLY and CDR2 is FYNNEI in the germline V gene. Germline trimming cut 3 bases from V and 5 bases from J; bases unmatched to any gene: 4. The CDR3 has 14 amino acids. CDR3 residues: CASSEWTGRDTQYF. Written as DNA, the CDR3 is TGTGCCAGCAGTGAGTGGACAGGGAGAGATACGCAGTATTTT.

This chain links TRBV30 with TRBJ1-2, with 7 bases aligning to TRBD1. V lost 7 bases and J lost 8; bases outside the gene matches: 10. Per germline, CDR1 GTSNPN and CDR2 SVGIG (reference sequence). The CDR3 totals 12 residues. The CDR3 DNA follows: TGTGCCTACCGAACAGGGGTCCGCGGCTACACCTTC. Encoded protein: CAYRTGVRGYTF.

This clone was detected a few times. V and J are TRBV10-3 and TRBJ2-5, with TRBD2 identical over 8 bases. In germline, CDR1 is ENHRY, CDR2 SYGVKD. With 0 bases clipped from V and 2 bases from J, the junction kept 11 bases outside the gene matches. The CDR3 has 18 residues. CDR3 region: CAISESIRPSGLQETQYF. CDR3 bases: TGTGCCATCAGTGAGTCGATAAGGCCTAGCGGGCTGCAAGAGACCCAGTACTTC.

This rearrangement joins TRBV9 to TRBJ1-2; 8 nucleotides agree with TRBD1. With 5 bases clipped from V and 6 bases from J, the junction kept 6 bases outside the gene matches. CDR1 and CDR2 from the germline V gene are SGDLS and YYNGEE. The CDR3 runs 13 residues. The CDR3 here is CASSEGQGDGYTF. The CDR3 bases are TGTGCCAGCAGTGAAGGACAGGGAGATGGCTACACCTTC.

This clone was observed a single time. The chain uses TRBV10-1 and TRBJ2-3; 11 nucleotides line up with TRBD2. Germline CDR1 is WNHNN and CDR2 is SYGVQD (reference sequence). The V and J ends lost 3 bases and 6 bases, in that order; junction bases with no gene match: 5. The CDR3 runs to 15 residues. The chain's CDR3 is CASSDASGGTDTQYF. The CDR3 DNA is TGCGCCAGCAGTGATGCTAGCGGGGGGACGGATACGCAGTATTTT.

This clone appeared a few times. This chain connects TRBV29-1 to TRBJ1-1; D gene unclear. The germline V gene has CDR1 SQVTM and CDR2 ANQGSEA. This CDR3 comprises 14 residues. Deletions cut 3 bases from V and 1 base from J, with 12 bases between. CDR3 region: CSVDIRAQNTEAFF. Written as DNA, the CDR3 is TGCAGCGTTGATATCCGGGCACAGAACACTGAAGCTTTCTTT.

The chain links TRBV4-1 to TRBJ1-2; D is undetermined. V shed 2 bases and J shed 6 bases, with 7 bases lying between them. Germline V gene sequence: CDR1 MGHRA, CDR2 YSYEKL. The CDR3 runs to 12 residues. CDR3 sequence (DNA): TGCGCCAGCAGCCAAACCCCAAATGGCTACACCTTC. It translates to CASSQTPNGYTF.

This chain uses TRBV20-1 with TRBJ1-3; D gene uncertain. Germline CDR1 DFQATT, CDR2 SNEGSKA (reference sequence). The CDR3 is 10 amino acids. V lost 5 bases to trimming and J lost 4 bases, with 3 bases between them. The CDR3: CSARGNTIYF. CDR3 bases: TGCAGTGCTCGCGGAAACACCATATATTTT.

This rearrangement joins TRBV7-6 to TRBJ2-7, with a weak D call TRBD1 (6 bases). The CDR3 spans 13 residues. The germline CDR1 and CDR2 sequences are SGHVS and FNYEAQ. The V end was cut by 5 bases, the J end by 5 bases, with 13 bases between. The CDR3 sequence: CASSKNGQNEQYF. CDR3 DNA: TGTGCCAGCAGCAAGAATGGACAGAACGAGCAGTACTTC.

This clone has only a few counts. The gene calls are TRBV29-1 and TRBJ1-2; unclear D gene. CDR1 and CDR2 from the germline V gene are SQVTM and ANQGSEA. CDR3 length equals 11 residues. Between the trimmed V and J ends, which lost 7 bases and 4 bases, there was a span of 10 bases. The CDR3: CSAIIGYGYTF. In DNA, the CDR3 is TGCAGCGCTATCATTGGCTATGGCTACACCTTC.

The chain uses TRBV29-1 and TRBJ1-2; perhaps TRBD1 as D (5 bases). Germline V gives CDR1 SQVTM, CDR2 ANQGSEA. The V end was cut by 3 bases, the J end by 2 bases, with 13 bases between. CDR3 length: 14 amino acids. Written as DNA, the CDR3 is TGCAGCGTTGATGATAACAGGCGGAACTATGGCTACACCTTC. Its translation is CSVDDNRRNYGYTF.

The chain recombines TRBV4-3 with TRBJ1-6; D is perhaps TRBD1 (6 bases). Trimming took 0 bases from V and 7 from J, leaving 16 bases between them. This CDR3 region has 17 residues. The germline V gene has CDR1 LGHNA and CDR2 YSLEER. CDR3 in amino acids: CASSQDRSSQGNSPLHF. In nucleotides, the CDR3 is TGCGCCAGCAGCCAAGATCGGAGTTCACAGGGAAATTCACCCCTCCACTTT.

CDR3 DNA: TGTGCCAGCAGCTTCGGGACTAGCGGTACAGATACGCAGTATTTT. This codes for CASSFGTSGTDTQYF. The chain joins TRBV5-6 to TRBJ2-3; 11 positions agree with TRBD2. J lost 3 bases, V lost 2 bases, and 2 bases had no gene match. This CDR3 is built from 15 residues. Germline assignment: CDR1 SGHDT and CDR2 YYEEEE.

The CDR3 coding sequence is TGTGCCAGGAGCCTTCCTCGGGATGAGCAGTTCTTC. This encodes CARSLPRDEQFF. This chain joins TRBV9 and TRBJ2-1; D remains unclear. Trimming removed 8 bases from V and 8 bases from J, with 14 bases in between. CDR3 length: 12 residues. Germline CDR1 SGDLS, CDR2 YYNGEE.